This T cell receptor (beta chain) came from a study of shared clonotypes between healthy human individuals. Looking at the study overall: Sampling drew on donors who were two women and a few men aged 18 to 49.

Repertoires were generated with immunoSEQ multiplex PCR, while TCRdb's copy carries only in-frame clones and drops some. Counted here are about 470,000 clones, around 79% occurring once; the ten biggest clones make up 13%. This clone has only a few counts. V lost 1 base, J lost 3 bases, and 14 bases lay in between. The CDR3 is 16 amino acids. Germline lookup yields CDR1 SGDLS and CDR2 YYNGEE. The rearrangement uses TRBV9 and TRBJ2-1; D is unresolved. This receptor was identified in a woman aged 40 to 55 in good health. Some clones in this sample may be carry-over from other donors' samples. The sequenced sample was PBMCs. The CDR3 DNA sequence: TGTGCCAGCAGCGTATCAGTAGTAACGAACTACAATGAGCAGTTCTTC. Translated: CASSVSVVTNYNEQFF.